Listed below are T cell receptor beta chains from one sample, sequenced in a study of PD-1 blockade in mismatch repair-deficient tumors. No antigens are known for them. Profiling relied on immunoSEQ multiplex PCR, and the TCRdb table lists in-frame clones only, not all of them. The sample has 7,500 to 10,000 clones, 88% seen once. The sequences come from cells cultured in vitro, collected from a patient treated with pembrolizumab. These receptors came from an adult with mismatch repair-deficient cancer. CDR3s include the opening cysteine and the closing phenylalanine or tryptophan. Fields, in order: J gene, V gene, D gene, clone size, CDR3 protein, CDR3 DNA. A D gene is named only where the DNA matches it firmly. Part of the rows lack a size; the others show once, few, many or a class for expanded clones.

TRBJ2-3 TRBV9 - - CASSAFGGNTDTQYF TGTGCCAGCAGCGCCTTTGGGGGAAACACAGATACGCAGTATTTT
TRBJ1-1 TRBV5-4 - - CASSRTENTEAFF TGTGCCAGCTCCCGGACGGAGAACACTGAAGCTTTCTTT
TRBJ2-7 TRBV19 - once CASSTTGYSYEQYF TGTGCCAGTAGTACCACAGGGTACTCCTACGAGCAGTACTTC
TRBJ2-7 TRBV6-1 - - CASSAVSGSTYEQYF TGTGCCAGCAGTGCCGTTAGCGGTTCAACCTACGAGCAGTACTTC
TRBJ2-5 TRBV21-1 - once CASSKAGLIQETQYF TGTGCCAGCAGCAAAGCGGGACTAATTCAAGAGACCCAGTACTTC
TRBJ1-1 TRBV6-5 - - CASRSGGTVEAFF TGTGCCAGCAGGTCGGGGGGAACAGTTGAAGCTTTCTTT
TRBJ1-4 TRBV18 TRBD1 - CASSPDRNEKLFF TGTGCCAGCTCCCCGGACAGGAATGAAAAACTGTTTTTT
TRBJ2-3 TRBV29-1 TRBD2 - CSVGLAGASTDTQYF TGCAGCGTTGGCCTCGCGGGAGCGTCCACAGATACGCAGTATTTT
TRBJ1-5 TRBV30 - - CAWSGTLNQPQHF TGTGCCTGGAGTGGGACCTTAAATCAGCCCCAGCATTTT
TRBJ2-7 TRBV9 TRBD2 - CASSVGVGLAGGDEQYF TGTGCCAGCAGCGTAGGGGTGGGACTAGCGGGAGGCGACGAGCAGTACTTC
TRBJ1-1 TRBV6-5 TRBD1 - CASSPRTGRTEAFF TGTGCCAGCAGTCCCCGGACAGGTCGAACTGAAGCTTTCTTT
TRBJ2-7 TRBV28 TRBD2 - CASSLGTRFYEQYF TGTGCCAGCAGTTTAGGGACTAGGTTCTACGAGCAGTACTTC
TRBJ1-4 TRBV21-1 - - CASPLPRTDLNEKLFF TGTGCCAGCCCCCTCCCCAGGACGGATCTAAATGAAAAACTGTTTTTT
TRBJ1-5 TRBV6-4 - - CASRTMPQHF TGTGCCAGCCGCACGATGCCCCAGCATTTT
TRBJ2-3 TRBV9 TRBD1 - CASSAGQGPPDTQYF TGTGCCAGCAGCGCCGGACAGGGGCCCCCAGATACGCAGTATTTT
TRBJ1-1 TRBV7-2 TRBD1 once CASSGWDRMNTEAFF TGTGCCAGCAGCGGGTGGGACAGAATGAACACTGAAGCTTTCTTT
TRBJ2-3 TRBV18 TRBD2 once CASSPGLAGADTQYF TGTGCCAGCTCACCGGGACTAGCGGGAGCAGATACGCAGTATTTT
TRBJ1-5 TRBV5-1 TRBD1 once CASSAGTGGTQPQHF TGCGCCAGCAGCGCTGGGACAGGGGGCACTCAGCCCCAGCATTTT
TRBJ1-5 TRBV4-1 TRBD1 - CASSLTQGAGQPQHF TGCGCCAGCAGCCTTACACAGGGGGCGGGTCAGCCCCAGCATTTT
TRBJ2-3 TRBV25-1 - - CASSRISTDTQYF TGTGCCAGCAGTAGGATCTCGACAGATACGCAGTATTTT
TRBJ2-1 TRBV19 TRBD2 once CASRFAGGPAANEQFF TGTGCCAGTAGATTTGCGGGAGGGCCCGCGGCCAATGAGCAGTTCTTC
TRBJ1-2 TRBV28 - - CASRGGVGDYGYTF TGTGCCAGTAGGGGAGGGGTGGGGGACTATGGCTACACCTTC
TRBJ2-2 TRBV7-3 TRBD2 - CASSELAGGTGELFF TGTGCCAGCAGCGAATTAGCGGGAGGCACCGGGGAGCTGTTTTTT
TRBJ2-1 TRBV6-1 TRBD1 - CASSEYGWPGQGREQFF TGTGCCAGCAGTGAATATGGGTGGCCGGGACAGGGCAGGGAGCAGTTCTTC
TRBJ1-6 TRBV7-2 - - CASSLDPFTPNNSPLHF TGTGCCAGCAGTTTGGACCCATTCACCCCGAATAATTCACCCCTCCACTTT
TRBJ2-5 TRBV7-7 - - CASSVTGQGRETQYF TGTGCCAGCAGCGTGACAGGACAAGGGAGAGAGACCCAGTACTTC
TRBJ2-7 TRBV4-1 - - CASSPLDGEQYF TGCGCCAGCAGCCCCCTAGACGGCGAGCAGTACTTC
TRBJ2-3 TRBV28 TRBD2 - CASSFSYGGRKDTQYF TGTGCCAGCAGTTTTTCTTACGGCGGGAGGAAAGATACGCAGTATTTT
TRBJ2-1 TRBV30 - once CAWSPLRNEQFF TGTGCCTGGAGTCCTCTCAGGAATGAGCAGTTCTTC
TRBJ2-6 TRBV29-1 - few CSVVLAGSSSGANVLTF TGCAGCGTTGTTCTGGCAGGGTCAAGCTCTGGGGCCAACGTCCTGACTTTC
TRBJ2-2 TRBV7-8 TRBD2 - CASRDGLAHTGELFF TGTGCCAGCAGGGATGGACTAGCTCACACCGGGGAGCTGTTTTTT